This TCR beta chain stems from a study of cytomegalovirus exposure and HLA in healthy donors. Details on this clone: Its target is not known.

Germline values: CDR1 ENHRY, CDR2 SYGVKD. The CDR3 runs 15 residues. V was pared by 0 bases and J by 5 bases, with 14 bases between. Primers: 60 Vbeta forward and 13 Jbeta reverse. Authors' data handling: Around 11 million shared chains were among approximately 87 million unique TCR beta chains counted in a later analysis. Repertoires were generated with immunoSEQ multiplex PCR, while TCRdb's copy carries only in-frame clones and drops some. That table furnishes V, J and clone size, whereas the DNA furnished D and trimming. With 200,000 to 250,000 clones in the sample, the ten largest clones hold roughly 1.1%. Findings and limits, study-wide: According to reports, the classifier identified cytomegalovirus status with high specificity and sensitivity. Later work found most CMV-associated TCR beta chains apparently HLA-restricted.

The chain links TRBV10-3 to TRBJ2-7; a weak D match, TRBD1 (5 bases). This receptor was obtained from a girl aged 2-10 years in good health and CMV-seropositive. Sequencing was carried out using PBMCs. The CDR3 DNA reads TGTGCCATCAGTGAGTCGACATCCCCGGACAACGAGCAGTACTTC. Translation: CAISESTSPDNEQYF.